A single sample is the source of the 15 T cell receptor beta chains below, sequenced in a study of T cells in Graves' hyperthyroidism and ophthalmopathy. What was amplified from RNA transcripts were TCR beta CDR3 regions. RT-PCR in the first round (using the HTBI primer set) targeted the TCR CDR3. TCRdb reanalysed the multiplex PCR reads using MiXCR and keeps one entry per CDR3 protein. Seen here are 500,000 to 550,000 distinct CDR3 sequences, about 20% observed once, and the top ten hold about 50%. The sample was blood. The receptors were gathered from a man in his forties with Graves' ophthalmopathy.

This chain uses TRBV4-1 with TRBJ2-1; D assignment may be TRBD1 or TRBD2 (5 bases each). The CDR3 sequence is 17 residues long. CDR1 MGHRA and CDR2 YSYEKL come from the germline V gene. V was cut by 4 bases and J by 2 bases, with 18 bases left in between. CDR3 sequence (DNA): TGCGCCAGCAGCCGATCCATTCAGGGAGCCACCTACAATGAGCAGTTCTTC. Protein: CASSRSIQGATYNEQFF.

This clonotype came up many times. The chain employs TRBV28 and TRBJ1-1, with D tentatively TRBD1 (6 bases). Trimming stripped 3 bases from V and 6 bases from J, with 17 bases between. The length of the CDR3 is 15 residues. Per the germline V gene, CDR1 is MDHEN and CDR2 is SYDVKM. The CDR3 DNA reads as TGTGCCAGCAGTTTCGGTCAGGGGCGACAAGCTGAAGCTTTCTTT. Its translation: CASSFGQGRQAEAFF.

This chain connects TRBV7-3 to TRBJ2-1, with 14 bases lining up with TRBD2. The V gene's germline CDR1 is SGHTA and CDR2 FQGTGA. V lost 1 base, J lost 7 bases, and 6 bases stayed unmatched. The CDR3 has 17 amino acids. CDR3 nucleotide sequence: TGTGCCAGCAGCTTAATGGGACTAGCGGGAGTAGGGAATGAGCAGTTCTTC. As protein: CASSLMGLAGVGNEQFF.

CDR3 DNA: TGTGCCAGCAGCCCCTACAGGGGCCATAACGTCTATCAGCCCCAGCATTTT. Translation: CASSPYRGHNVYQPQHF. V is TRBV7-6 and J is TRBJ1-5; 7 positions agree with TRBD1. With V trimmed by 5 bases and J by 5 bases, 15 bases remained unmatched. Per germline, CDR1 SGHVS and CDR2 FNYEAQ. The CDR3 has 17 amino acids.

The CDR3 DNA follows: TGCGCCAGCAGCTTGAATGTCAGGCGGGCAGATACGCAGTATTTT. Translating it yields CASSLNVRRADTQYF. J is TRBJ2-3 and V is TRBV5-1, with D possibly TRBD2 on 5 matching bases. Deletions cut 1 base from V and 4 bases from J, with 13 bases between. This CDR3 is 15 amino acids long. Germline CDR1 and CDR2: SGHRS and YFSETQ.

The rearrangement joins TRBV2 to TRBJ2-7, with D tentatively TRBD2 (5 bases). The V gene's germline CDR1 is SNHLY and CDR2 FYNNEI. V dropped 4 bases and J dropped 4 bases, with 11 bases sitting between them. The CDR3 extends over 13 amino acids. The CDR3 DNA reads as TGTGCCAGCAGTGTGACTACCTTATACGAGCAGTACTTC. As protein: CASSVTTLYEQYF.

The chain combines TRBV12-3 or TRBV12-4 with TRBJ2-7; 8 bases are a match to TRBD1. The CDR3 spans 14 residues. V shed 6 bases, J shed 3 bases, and the junction held 7 bases outside the gene matches. The CDR3 here is CASSPTGEDYEQYF. DNA of the CDR3: TGTGCCAGCAGCCCGACAGGGGAGGACTACGAGCAGTACTTC.

J is TRBJ2-7 and V is TRBV5-1; D is perhaps TRBD2 (5 bases). Germline lookup yields CDR1 SGHRS and CDR2 YFSETQ. V was clipped by 2 bases and J by 3 bases, with 18 bases between them. The CDR3 has 16 amino acids. CDR3 residues: CASSFGKGLRGYEQYF. Written as DNA, the CDR3 is TGCGCCAGCAGCTTCGGGAAGGGCCTAAGAGGCTACGAGCAGTACTTC.

V is TRBV20-1 and J is TRBJ1-6; the D is unclear. Germline CDR1 is DFQATT and CDR2 is SNEGSKA (reference sequence). This CDR3 spans 16 amino acids. Trimming stripped 5 bases from V and 0 bases from J, with 14 bases between. Here the CDR3 reads CSAQTASGSYNSPLHF. As DNA, the CDR3 is TGCAGTGCTCAGACCGCCTCGGGCTCCTATAATTCACCCCTCCACTTT.

The table lists this clonotype with many counts. V usage is TRBV27 and J usage is TRBJ1-6; 8 bases are a match to TRBD1. Germline V lookup: CDR1 MNHEY, CDR2 SMNVEV (reference sequence). V shed 4 bases and J 5 bases; nucleotides not matched to a gene: 7. The CDR3 runs to 16 residues. The CDR3: CASSYLGQGDNSPLHF. The CDR3 DNA is TGTGCCAGCAGTTACCTCGGACAGGGCGATAATTCACCCCTCCACTTT.

In this sample, this clonotype turned up a few times. A read error may account for a junction end that differs from germline. This sequence joins TRBV2 and TRBJ2-4; the D is unclear. Germline V lookup: CDR1 SNHLY, CDR2 FYNNEI. The CDR3 has 14 residues. The CDR3, as DNA: TGTGCCAGCAGGGAAGGAGAAGCCAAAAACATTCAGTACTTC. This gives the protein CASREGEAKNIQYF.

This chain uses TRBV18 with TRBJ1-2; unclear D gene. Germline V gene lookup returns CDR1 KGHSH and CDR2 LQKENI. The V end lost 1 base, the J end lost 8 bases, and 11 bases lay between the germline ends. The CDR3 runs 13 residues. The CDR3 DNA is TGTGCCAGCTCACCACAGTCAGCCCCGGGCTACACCTTC. Its translation: CASSPQSAPGYTF.

For this clonotype: This may be a read error: a much more frequent sequence differs by one nucleotide. This chain connects TRBV6-5 to TRBJ1-1, with D unresolved. Germline loops: CDR1 MNHEY, CDR2 SVGAGI. The CDR3 extends over 15 amino acids. The CDR3 loop reads CPSSYSSSAHTEAFF. The CDR3 DNA reads as TGTCCCAGCAGTTACTCGAGTTCGGCCCACACTGAAGCTTTCTTT.

Worth noting for this clonotype: This clone may be a read error of a much larger clone one base away. The chain carries TRBV5-1 and TRBJ2-7; D gene unclear. V was clipped by 10 bases and J by 1 base, with 15 bases between them. From germline, CDR1 is SGHRS and CDR2 YFSETQ. CDR3 length: 13 amino acids. CDR3 nucleotide sequence: TGCGCCTCCACCGAGGACGGATCCTACGAGCAGTACTTC. Protein: CASTEDGSYEQYF.

This clonotype was recorded at least ten times. The gene calls are TRBV11-2 and TRBJ2-1, with 9 positions matching TRBD1. Germline-derived CDR1 and CDR2 are SGHAT and FQNNGV. V lost 5 bases to trimming and J lost 3 bases; unmatched junction nucleotides: 8. The CDR3 extends over 16 amino acids. The CDR3 region is CASSAHRDRVYNEQFF. The CDR3 region has the DNA TGTGCCAGCAGCGCCCACCGGGACAGGGTCTACAATGAGCAGTTCTTC.